This T cell receptor beta chain comes out of a study of cytomegalovirus exposure and HLA in healthy donors. Study context: The 90 to 150 validation repertoires matched the 500 to 750 first-cohort repertoires in platform, a later analysis reported.

The repertoire was sequenced with immunoSEQ multiplex PCR; TCRdb's copy has only in-frame clones and lacks some. Of 90,000 to 130,000 clones listed, approximately 88% are singletons. About this clone: No antigen is known for it.

CDR1 is SGHTA, CDR2 FQGNSA, per germline. V lost 3 bases, J lost 6 bases, and 10 bases stayed unmatched. CDR3 size: 16 residues. Study results and caveats: A classifier reportedly called cytomegalovirus status with high sensitivity and specificity. Cytomegalovirus-associated status was assigned to roughly 160 TCR beta chains.

This TCR derives from a woman aged 25 to 39 in good health and CMV-seropositive. This chain connects TRBV7-2 to TRBJ1-5, with 8 bases fitting TRBD1. Material: PBMCs. Written as DNA, the CDR3 is TGTGCCAGCAGCTTTTACAGGGGGGTTGAAAGTCAGCCCCAGCATTTT. This codes for CASSFYRGVESQPQHF.